This TCR beta chain was captured in a study of identifying expanded T cells in peripheral blood. Study-wide results and limits: Differentially abundant clones: approximately 1.3 between replicates, 16.4 at two to three weeks, less than 20 at four. Clone count variance between approximately 2-week samples rose with total template count.

During the collection period, no donor immune events like infections were recorded. A word on this clone: What it binds is not known. Other DNA sequences of this sample code for an identical CDR3.

Assay: immunoSEQ multiplex PCR; the TCRdb copy retains only in-frame clones and omits some. The sample carries about 85,000 clones, 88% recorded once. The sample taken for sequencing was blood. The clonotype was recovered from a person aged 18 to 75 in good health.

CDR3 sequence: CASSLRRGEETQYF. The CDR3 DNA follows: TGTGCCAGCAGCTTGCGGCGCGGGGAAGAGACCCAGTACTTC. The chain employs TRBV7-2 and TRBJ2-5; TRBD2 might be the D (6 bases). Deletions cut 3 bases from V and 3 bases from J, with 11 bases between. The CDR3 runs to 14 residues. Germline assignment: CDR1 SGHTA and CDR2 FQGNSA.